Reported below is one T cell receptor beta chain. The antigen remains undetermined. This entry comes from a study of cytomegalovirus exposure and HLA in healthy donors. General study results and limits: While the bulk of TCR sequences proved rare, some public TCRs turned up in many donors. Later on, a genetic analysis was performed. It linked a missense variant in DCLRE1C with V- and J-gene trimming of TCR beta.

The PCR was carried out with 60 Vbeta primers and 13 Jbeta primers. Assay used: immunoSEQ multiplex PCR; TCRdb lists only in-frame clones, some missing. The profile shows some 190,000 clones, 77% of them singletons. Germline V lookup: CDR1 LNHNV, CDR2 YYDKDF (reference sequence). The length of the CDR3 is 16 residues. The V end lost 0 bases, the J end lost 4 bases, and 12 bases lay between the germline ends. This TCR was recovered from a man aged 18 to 30 in good health and CMV-seronegative. The sample consisted of PBMCs. The J gene is TRBJ2-2, the V gene TRBV15; D perhaps matches TRBD2 (5 bases). The CDR3 here is CATSRDVRAGTGELFF. CDR3 DNA sequence: TGTGCCACCAGCAGAGATGTGAGGGCAGGCACCGGGGAGCTGTTTTTT. The full variable domain, its missing parts supplied by reference TRBV15 and TRBJ2-2, is DAMVIQNPRYQVTQFGKPVTLSCSQTLNHNVMYWYQQKSSQAPKLLFHYYDKDFNNEADTPDNFQSRRPNTSFCFLDIRSPGLGDTAMYLCATSRDVRAGTGELFFGEGSRLTVL.